The next 11 T cell receptor beta chains were all read from a single sample in a study of blood T cells in healthy people across ages. Next came a second PCR, run for roughly 7 to 12 cycles, which used a sample-barcoded 5' primer along with a J-beta primer mix. TCRdb passed the 5' RACE reads through MiXCR, listing each CDR3 protein once. The data contain 800,000 or so distinct CDR3 sequences, approximately 25% of them singletons. These data were likewise used in another study, on T cells of mothers and their children.

The sample comprised blood. These receptors were obtained from a boy aged 5-17 years in good health.

The V call is TRBV18, the J call TRBJ1-4, with D maybe TRBD1 (6 bases). Trimming took 6 bases from V and 8 from J, leaving 13 bases between them. This CDR3 has 13 residues. Germline values: CDR1 KGHSH, CDR2 LQKENI. DNA for the CDR3: TGTGCCAGCTCCGAACAGGGAGGGGAAAAACTGTTTTTT. Its protein is CASSEQGGEKLFF.

This clonotype was detected a few times. The J gene is TRBJ2-7, the V gene TRBV7-2; D is unresolved. CDR3 length: 15 amino acids. Per the germline V gene, CDR1 is SGHTA and CDR2 is FQGNSA. The germline V and J ends were trimmed by 0 bases and 4 bases, with 13 bases remaining between them. The CDR3: CASSLAGVSVYEQYF. For the CDR3, the DNA is TGTGCCAGCAGCTTAGCTGGGGTCTCCGTTTACGAGCAGTACTTC.

The chain uses TRBV6-5 and TRBJ2-5; 7 nucleotides agree with TRBD1. CDR3 length equals 14 residues. The V segment lost 0 bases and the J segment 4 bases; nucleotides outside the gene matches: 2. Germline V gene data show CDR1 as MNHEY and CDR2 as SVGAGI. The CDR3 DNA sequence: TGTGCCAGCAGTTACTCTCGACAGGGAGAGACCCAGTACTTC. It specifies CASSYSRQGETQYF.

The chain employs TRBV3-1 and TRBJ1-1, with D possibly matching TRBD1 (5 bases). Germline V gives CDR1 LGHDT, CDR2 YNNKEL (reference sequence). The V end was cut by 1 base, the J end by 5 bases, with 11 bases between. The CDR3 sequence is 14 residues long. The CDR3 DNA is TGTGCCAGCAGCCAAGGTGGGGGGTGGACTGAAGCTTTCTTT. This encodes CASSQGGGWTEAFF.

The CDR3: CASSRNSPLHF. The CDR3 DNA sequence: TGTGCCAGCAGCCGAAATTCACCCCTCCACTTT. The chain couples TRBV28 to TRBJ1-6; D ambiguous. The V end was cut by 6 bases, the J end by 7 bases, with 4 bases between. The CDR3 loop spans 11 amino acids. Germline CDR1 reads MDHEN; CDR2 reads SYDVKM.

Only a few counts were recorded for this clonotype. V and J are TRBV28 and TRBJ2-5; maybe TRBD2 (6 bases). Judging by the DNA end, TRBJ2-1 fits better; the J call may be wrong. The CDR3 has 14 amino acids. The germline CDR1 and CDR2 sequences are MDHEN and SYDVKM. As DNA, the CDR3 is TGTGCCAGCGGTATCGTGGGACTTATGAATGAGCAGTTCTTC. The encoded protein is CASGIVGLMNEQFF.

The chain recombines TRBV11-1 with TRBJ1-1; perhaps TRBD1 as D (6 bases). Looked up from germline, CDR1 is SGHAT and CDR2 is FQDESV (reference sequence). The CDR3 spans 15 residues. Trimming left V 5 bases short and J 4 bases short, with 17 bases between. This CDR3 is CASSDSHGGRTEAFF. The CDR3 nucleotides read TGTGCCAGCAGCGACTCGCATGGGGGCCGCACTGAAGCTTTCTTT.

In the case of this clonotype: At one end the junction does not follow the germline gene, possibly because of a read error. The genes are TRBV7-8 and TRBJ2-3; 9 nucleotides agree with TRBD1. Germline V gene data show CDR1 as SGHVS and CDR2 as FQNEAQ. The CDR3 totals 16 residues. In DNA form, the CDR3 reads TGTGCCGGCAGCCCGGCGGGACAGGGCATCACAGATACGCAGTATTTT. Residues: CAGSPAGQGITDTQYF.

The chain combines TRBV12-3 or TRBV12-4 with TRBJ2-5; TRBD2 agrees at 12 bases. The better agreement between TRBJ2-7 and the DNA end casts doubt on the J call. There are 15 residues in the CDR3. The CDR3 DNA reads TGTGCCAGCAGTTGGACTAGCGGGAAGACCTACGAGCAGTACTTC. Residues: CASSWTSGKTYEQYF.

In this sample, this clonotype turned up a few times. The chain uses TRBV14 and TRBJ2-7; TRBD2 agrees at 10 bases. J gave up 11 bases and V 1 base, and 5 bases lay outside the gene matches. The CDR3 has 13 amino acids. Germline loops: CDR1 SGHDN, CDR2 FVKESK. CDR3 region: CASSQVTSGKEYF. The CDR3 DNA reads TGTGCCAGCAGCCAAGTAACTAGCGGGAAGGAGTACTTC.

As regards this clonotype: Relative to the germline gene, one junction end is altered; a read error may explain this. V and J are TRBV7-3 and TRBJ2-3; D perhaps matches TRBD1 (6 bases). Germline loops: CDR1 SGHTA, CDR2 FQGTGA. This CDR3 is built from 15 residues. The CDR3 sequence is CASSVRVSGADMQYF. The CDR3 DNA sequence: TGTGCCAGCAGCGTCAGGGTTTCAGGGGCAGATATGCAGTATTTT.